What follows describes a single T cell receptor (beta chain). The data were taken from a study of T cell responses to AZD1222 COVID-19 vaccine. As for the study in general: Analysis merged second doses at about 4 or about 12 weeks.

Data came from immunoSEQ multiplex PCR; TCRdb stores just in-frame clones and leaves some out. Among approximately 130,000 clones listed, 90% to 95% were seen once. V lost 0 bases, J lost 4 bases, and 5 bases stayed unmatched. The germline gives CDR1 GTSNPN, CDR2 SVGIG (reference sequence). The CDR3 loop spans 14 amino acids. Here the sequenced sample was peripheral blood, taken on day 0 of AZD1222 vaccination. The source of this sequence is an adult in good health. The J gene is TRBJ1-1, the V gene TRBV30, with 7 bases that match TRBD1. CDR3 amino acids: CAWSVWDSSTEAFF. As DNA, the CDR3 is TGTGCCTGGAGTGTGTGGGACAGCTCCACTGAAGCTTTCTTT.